This T cell receptor beta chain was captured in a study of T-cell reconstitution after alpha-beta-depleted transplantation in children. Unique molecular identifiers tagged the TCRbeta library. One entry per CDR3 protein results from TCRdb running MiXCR on the PCR reads. Of 600,000 to 700,000 distinct CDR3 sequences detected, 16% appear once; the ten largest clones hold about 1.1%. This clonotype has a handful of counts. Germline CDR1 is SGHTA and CDR2 is FQGNSA. CDR3 size: 16 residues. Trimming cost V 3 bases and J 7 bases; bases outside gene matches: 10. This sequence originates from a human donor who donated a stem cell graft to a child with acute myeloid leukemia. The starting material was PBMCs from the stem cell graft donor, obtained from the stem cell graft. This sequence joins TRBV7-2 and TRBJ2-5; 11 nucleotides agree with TRBD2. In DNA, the CDR3 is TGTGCCAGCAGCTTCGGGGTAGCGGGGGGGCCTGGGACCCAGTACTTC. Translating gives CASSFGVAGGPGTQYF.